This TCR beta chain was identified during a study of cytomegalovirus exposure and HLA in healthy donors. General study findings and limits: Specificity for CMV antigens was confirmed in vitro for three of the CMV-associated chains. The majority of CMV-associated TCR beta chains were reported as apparently HLA-restricted in a later analysis.

Donors consisted of healthy bone marrow donors. The PCR employed 60 Vbeta primers together with 13 Jbeta primers. How the authors handled the data: Later analysis identified around 85 million unique TCR beta chains, 9 million to 13 million shared. The assay was immunoSEQ multiplex PCR, and TCRdb's table has in-frame clones only and misses some. The DNA was the basis for D and trimming; V, J and clone size are from that table. In the table there are about 170,000 clones, 60% to 80% of which are singletons. Notes on this clone: What it recognizes is unknown.

CDR1 is SGHTA and CDR2 is FQGNSA in the germline V gene. V shed 4 bases, J shed 0 bases, and the junction held 13 bases outside the gene matches. The CDR3 is 18 amino acids. The chain is built from TRBV7-2 and TRBJ2-3; 7 positions agree with TRBD2. Source material: PBMCs. The receptor's source is a man aged 35-49 years in good health and CMV-seropositive. This CDR3 reads CASSSQSRGRASTDTQYF. The CDR3 DNA reads TGTGCCAGCAGCTCCCAGTCGCGGGGGAGGGCTAGCACAGATACGCAGTATTTT. Supplemented by reference TRBV7-2 and TRBJ2-3, the full variable domain reads GAGVSQSPSNKVTEKGKDVELRCDPISGHTALYWYRQSLGQGLEFLIYFQGNSAPDKSGLPSDRFSAERTGGSVSTLTIQRTQQEDSAVYLCASSSQSRGRASTDTQYFGPGTRLTVL.